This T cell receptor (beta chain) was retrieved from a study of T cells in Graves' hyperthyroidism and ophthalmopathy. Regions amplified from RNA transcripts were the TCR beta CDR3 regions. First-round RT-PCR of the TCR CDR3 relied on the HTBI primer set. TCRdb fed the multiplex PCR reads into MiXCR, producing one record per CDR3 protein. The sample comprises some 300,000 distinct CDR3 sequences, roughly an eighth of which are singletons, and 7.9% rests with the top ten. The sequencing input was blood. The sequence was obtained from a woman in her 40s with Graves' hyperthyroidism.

In DNA form, the CDR3 reads TGTGCCACCAGCAGTCGACAGGGGGTGACAGATACGCAGTATTTT. It specifies CATSSRQGVTDTQYF. V and J are TRBV15 and TRBJ2-3; TRBD1 matches 9 bases. CDR3 length: 15 amino acids. Germline CDR1 reads LNHNV; CDR2 reads YYDKDF (reference sequence). After removal of 3 bases from V and 3 bases from J, the junction contained 4 bases not matched to a gene. The full variable domain, with the rest looked up from reference TRBV15 and TRBJ2-3, is DAMVIQNPRYQVTQFGKPVTLSCSQTLNHNVMYWYQQKSSQAPKLLFHYYDKDFNNEADTPDNFQSRRPNTSFCFLDIRSPGLGDTAMYLCATSSRQGVTDTQYFGPGTRLTVL.